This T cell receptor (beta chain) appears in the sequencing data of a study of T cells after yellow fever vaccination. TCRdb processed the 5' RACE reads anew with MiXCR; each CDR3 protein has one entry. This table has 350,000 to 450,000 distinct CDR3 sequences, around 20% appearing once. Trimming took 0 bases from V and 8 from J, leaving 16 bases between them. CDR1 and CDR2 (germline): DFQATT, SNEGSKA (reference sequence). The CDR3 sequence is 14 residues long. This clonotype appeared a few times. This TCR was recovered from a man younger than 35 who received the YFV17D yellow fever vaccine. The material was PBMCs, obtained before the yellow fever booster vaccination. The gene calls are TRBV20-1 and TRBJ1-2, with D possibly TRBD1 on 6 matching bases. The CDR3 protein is CSARDFGRGSGYTF. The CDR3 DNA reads TGCAGTGCTAGAGATTTTGGCAGGGGTTCCGGCTACACCTTC.